This T cell receptor (beta chain) is from a study of blood T cell repertoires in COVID-19. About the research overall: Material from acute and convalescent COVID-19 was sourced from the United States, Italy and Spain.

Germline assignment: CDR1 LNHDA and CDR2 SQIVND (reference sequence). The CDR3 is 15 amino acids. Trimming cost V 5 bases and J 7 bases; bases outside gene matches: 12. The repertoire was sequenced with immunoSEQ multiplex PCR; TCRdb's copy has only in-frame clones and lacks some. The table lists fewer than 350,000 clones, 81% of them singletons. The chain employs TRBV19 and TRBJ1-2; 8 positions match TRBD1. The origin of this receptor is a woman aged 60-75 years with active or convalescent COVID-19. The sequenced sample consisted of peripheral blood. The CDR3 protein is CASSVTGQDLLGYTF. CDR3 coding DNA: TGTGCCAGTAGTGTCACGGGACAGGATCTTCTTGGCTACACCTTC.